This TCR beta chain comes out of a study of early T cells in non-severe SARS-CoV-2 infection. This CDR3 has 17 amino acids. CDR1 LGHNA and CDR2 YSLEER come from the germline V gene. The junction had 8 bases not matched to a gene; V was cut back by 0 bases and J by 7 bases. TCRdb reanalysed the 5' RACE reads using MiXCR and keeps one entry per CDR3 protein. This table has approximately 100,000 distinct CDR3 sequences, 16% appearing once. This TCR was sampled from an adult who was a healthcare worker with PCR-confirmed SARS-CoV-2 infection or an uninfected control (not recorded which). The sequencing sample was made of whole blood. The chain recombines TRBV4-3 with TRBJ2-2; 10 bases agree with TRBD1. CDR3 loop: CASSQDNGQGVSGELFF. The CDR3 DNA reads TGCGCCAGCAGCCAAGATAATGGACAGGGGGTGAGCGGGGAGCTGTTTTTT.